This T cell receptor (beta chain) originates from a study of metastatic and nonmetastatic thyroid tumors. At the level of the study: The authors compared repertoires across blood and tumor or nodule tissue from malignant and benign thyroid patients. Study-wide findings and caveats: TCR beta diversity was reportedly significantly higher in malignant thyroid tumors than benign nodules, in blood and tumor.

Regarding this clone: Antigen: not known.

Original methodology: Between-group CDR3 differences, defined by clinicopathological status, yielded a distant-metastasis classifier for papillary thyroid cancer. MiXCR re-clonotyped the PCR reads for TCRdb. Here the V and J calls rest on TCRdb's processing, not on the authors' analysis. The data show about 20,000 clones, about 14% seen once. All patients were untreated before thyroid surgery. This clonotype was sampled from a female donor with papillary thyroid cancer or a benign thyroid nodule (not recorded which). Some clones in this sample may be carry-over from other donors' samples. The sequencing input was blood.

CDR3 sequence reads: CACPADEIYTIYF. The CDR3 nucleotides are TGTGCCTGCCCTGCCGATGAAATTTACACCATATATTTT. The chain carries TRBV30 and TRBJ1-3, with D uncertain. The germline CDR1 and CDR2 sequences are GTSNPN and SVGIG (reference sequence). This CDR3 region has 13 residues. Trimming cost V 6 bases and J 8 bases, with 17 bases left between them.